This T cell receptor beta chain was captured in a study of blood T cell repertoires in COVID-19 (dated by TCRdb to about 2020). With respect to the entire study: Samples from collaborators originated in the United States, Italy and Spain and spanned both the acute and convalescent phases of COVID-19. Sample metadata almost always included a de-identified subject ID, COVID-19 status, age in years and sex. A freely available public database, intended as a resource for researchers studying the immune response to SARS-CoV-2, is where the repertoires were released. HLA class I and class II types, where available, came from metadata supplied by the sample provider rather than from assay-based typing. The material from the prospective study consisted of cDNA or gDNA derived from T cells, B-cell-depleted T cells, or PBMCs. Deeply sampled blood TCRbeta repertoires from subjects exposed to, actively infected with, or recovered from COVID-19 were included in the dataset. Samples came from the ongoing ImmuneRACE study (first 160 participants) plus 1,254 subjects from 6 global collaborators. Findings and caveats that apply to the study as a whole: The quantity of clinical and demographic metadata differed by source and by participant and was supplied without curation.

Its CDR3 holds 14 amino acids, cysteine through phenylalanine. Only the CDR3 DNA is retained, 42 bases long and in frame from the first base. The germline V gene sets CDR1 to MGHDK and CDR2 to SYGVNS. Trimming removed 4 bases from V and 6 bases from J, leaving 15 bases between the germline ends. With regard to this clone: Its binding antigen is unknown. Within one base of it there is no much larger clone, and no base qualities were kept.

TCRbeta CDR3 regions were amplified from genomic DNA by means of the immunoSEQ Assay, a bias-controlled multiplex PCR. The published analysis was carried out like this. Nucleated cell counts per sample were estimated from amplification of reference gene primers within the assay. Sequence reads were collapsed and filtered to measure the absolute abundance of every unique TCRbeta CDR3 rearrangement. For each sample, productive Simpson clonality was calculated as the square root of Simpson's diversity index over productive rearrangements. As stored in TCRdb, this immuneACCESS dataset retains in-frame rearrangements with V and J assigned. A fraction of the clones does not appear; measured against another copy, unresolved V genes explain less than half of the discrepancy, and the remainder lacks a known reason. V and J calls and clone size follow that table, whereas D and trimming were derived from the DNA. The sample table contains almost 90,000 clones; only one count was recorded for 80% to 95% of them. The ten largest clones take up 5% to 7% of the sample.

In Seattle, one collaborating source enrolled patients while the infection was active and tracked those patients longitudinally over the course of disease. Collaborating institutions collected whole blood in K2EDTA tubes following their own protocols. For TCRbeta analysis, collaborators shipped samples in one of three forms: frozen whole blood, isolated PBMCs, or DNA extracted from either of those sample types. Sequenced material: peripheral blood. The sequence came from a man aged 18 to 29 with COVID-19, enrolled during active disease. The chain joins TRBV25-1 to TRBJ1-2; the D segment could be TRBD1, given 6 matching bases. The DNA sequence is given as TGTGCCAGCAGTGGGGGAAACAGGGTCCATGGCTACACCTTC. It specifies CASSGGNRVHGYTF.